This T cell receptor beta chain was sequenced in a study of OX40 agonist ivuxolimab in advanced cancers. Study-level background: Patients received ivuxolimab, an intravenous treatment, every 2 weeks at 0.01 to 10 mg/kg.

For this clone: Antigen: not known.

This CDR3 has 20 amino acids. V shed 0 bases and J shed 6 bases, with 27 bases lying between them. Germline CDR1 reads SGDLS; CDR2 reads YYNGEE. Blood got drawn at baseline, again on cycle 4 day 1, and then on cycle 7 day 1. The table came from immunoSEQ multiplex PCR; TCRdb's copy has only in-frame clones and leaves some out. Of about 62,000 clones in the sample, 75% to 85% were seen once. Study-level findings and limits: Determination of antigen specificity was not performed for the expanded peripheral T cells. CD8+ T cells averaged more expanded clones than CD4+.

This clonotype was obtained from an adult with an advanced solid tumor such as melanoma, head and neck, liver or kidney cancer. The sample consisted of CD4+ or CD8+ T cells sorted from blood, taken in a trial of the OX40 agonist ivuxolimab. This chain joins TRBV9 and TRBJ2-2; tentative D call: TRBD1 (7 bases). CDR3 protein: CASSVESRGARGAAAGELFF. CDR3 DNA: TGTGCCAGCAGCGTAGAGAGTCGCGGAGCCAGGGGGGCTGCGGCCGGGGAGCTGTTTTTT.